This T cell receptor (beta chain) derives from a study of monozygotic twins with inflammatory bowel disease. The CDR3 spans 17 residues. Germline V lookup: CDR1 SGDLS, CDR2 YYNGEE. TCRdb re-called the 5' RACE reads, yielding one record per CDR3 amino acid sequence without DNA. The table lists around 230,000 distinct CDR3 sequences. This TCR was sampled from a human donor with ulcerative colitis or Crohn's disease, or a healthy co-twin of an affected twin (not recorded which). The rearrangement links TRBV9 to TRBJ2-5; the D call of TRBD1 rests on TCRdb alone, since no DNA is present to check it. Sequenced material: blood. CDR3 sequence reads: CASSETTGQGYQETQYF.